This T cell receptor (beta chain) was sequenced during a study of blood T cell repertoires in COVID-19. Libraries were prepared by immunoSEQ multiplex PCR; TCRdb keeps only in-frame clonotypes and omits some of them. The profile shows 170,000 or so clones, about 86% of them singletons. Trimming removed 6 bases at V and 8 bases at J, with 10 bases between. Per the germline V gene, CDR1 is MNHEY and CDR2 is SVGEGT. This CDR3 comprises 11 residues. Source material: peripheral blood. The sequence was obtained from a man over 45 with active or convalescent COVID-19. V gene TRBV6-2 or TRBV6-3 combines with J gene TRBJ1-1, with D possibly being TRBD1 (6 bases). CDR3 nucleotides: TGTGCCAGCAGCCACGACAGGGAAGCTTTCTTT. It translates to CASSHDREAFF.